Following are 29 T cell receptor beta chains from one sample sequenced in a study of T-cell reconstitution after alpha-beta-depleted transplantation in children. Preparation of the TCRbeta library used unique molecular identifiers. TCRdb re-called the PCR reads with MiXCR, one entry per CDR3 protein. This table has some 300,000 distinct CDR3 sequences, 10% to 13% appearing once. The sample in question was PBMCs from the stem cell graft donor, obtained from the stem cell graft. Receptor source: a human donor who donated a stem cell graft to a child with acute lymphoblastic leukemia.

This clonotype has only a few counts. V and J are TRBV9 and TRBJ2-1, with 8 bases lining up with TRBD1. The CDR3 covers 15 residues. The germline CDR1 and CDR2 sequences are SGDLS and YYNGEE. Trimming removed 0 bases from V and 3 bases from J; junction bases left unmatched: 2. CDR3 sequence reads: CASSVGQGIYNEQFF. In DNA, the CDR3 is TGTGCCAGCAGCGTAGGACAGGGGATCTACAATGAGCAGTTCTTC.

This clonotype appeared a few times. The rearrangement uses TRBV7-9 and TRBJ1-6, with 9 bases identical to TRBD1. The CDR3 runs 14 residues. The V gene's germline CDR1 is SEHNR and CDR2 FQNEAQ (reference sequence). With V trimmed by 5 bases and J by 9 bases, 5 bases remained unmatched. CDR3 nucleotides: TGTGCCAGCAGCCGGACAGGGGTGGTTTCACCCCTCCACTTT. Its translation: CASSRTGVVSPLHF. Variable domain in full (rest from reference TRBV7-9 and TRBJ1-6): DTGVSQNPRHKITKRGQNVTFRCDPISEHNRLYWYRQTLGQGPEFLTYFQNEAQLEKSRLLSDRFSAERPKGSFSTLEIQRTEQGDSAMYLCASSRTGVVSPLHFGNGTRLTVT.

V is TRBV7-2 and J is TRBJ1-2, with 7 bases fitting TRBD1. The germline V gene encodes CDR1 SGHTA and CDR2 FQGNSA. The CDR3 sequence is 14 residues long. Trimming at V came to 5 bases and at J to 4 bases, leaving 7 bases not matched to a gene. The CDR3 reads CASSTRQGCYGYTF. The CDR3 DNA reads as TGTGCCAGCAGCACGAGACAGGGTTGCTATGGCTACACCTTC. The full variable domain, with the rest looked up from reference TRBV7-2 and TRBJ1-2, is GAGVSQSPSNKVTEKGKDVELRCDPISGHTALYWYRQSLGQGLEFLIYFQGNSAPDKSGLPSDRFSAERTGGSVSTLTIQRTQQEDSAVYLCASSTRQGCYGYTFGSGTRLTVV.

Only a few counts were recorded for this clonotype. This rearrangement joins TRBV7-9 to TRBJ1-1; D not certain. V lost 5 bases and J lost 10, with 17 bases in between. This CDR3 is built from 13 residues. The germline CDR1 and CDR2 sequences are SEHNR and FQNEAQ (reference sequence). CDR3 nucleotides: TGTGCCAGCAGCCCAGCAAGGGCCGGTCGAGCTTTCTTT. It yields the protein CASSPARAGRAFF.

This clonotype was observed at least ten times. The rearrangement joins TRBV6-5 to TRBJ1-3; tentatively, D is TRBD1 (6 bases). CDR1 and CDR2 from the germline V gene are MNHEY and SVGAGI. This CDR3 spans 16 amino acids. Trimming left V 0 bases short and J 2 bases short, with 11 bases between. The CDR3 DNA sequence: TGTGCCAGCAGTTACTCAAGGGCAGGGGCTGGAAACACCATATATTTT. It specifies CASSYSRAGAGNTIYF.

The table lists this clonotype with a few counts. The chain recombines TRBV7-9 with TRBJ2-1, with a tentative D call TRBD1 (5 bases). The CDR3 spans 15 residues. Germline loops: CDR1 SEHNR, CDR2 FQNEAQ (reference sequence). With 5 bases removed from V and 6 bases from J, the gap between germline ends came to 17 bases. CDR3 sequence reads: CASSEDQGMFNEQFF. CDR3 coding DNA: TGTGCCAGCAGCGAGGACCAGGGAATGTTCAATGAGCAGTTCTTC.

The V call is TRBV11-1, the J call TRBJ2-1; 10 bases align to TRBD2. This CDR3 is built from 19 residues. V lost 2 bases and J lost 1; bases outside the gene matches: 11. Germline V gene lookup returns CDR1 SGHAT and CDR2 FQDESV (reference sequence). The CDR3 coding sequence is TGTGCCAGCAGCTTATTATCACTAGCGGGACTGGGTTCCTACAATGAGCAGTTCTTC. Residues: CASSLLSLAGLGSYNEQFF.

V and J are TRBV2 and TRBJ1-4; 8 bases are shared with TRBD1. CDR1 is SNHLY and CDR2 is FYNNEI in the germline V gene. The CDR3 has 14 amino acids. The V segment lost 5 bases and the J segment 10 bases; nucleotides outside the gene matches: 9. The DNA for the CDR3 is TGTGCCAGCAGTATCGCGAGGACAGGGCGAAAACTGTTTTTT. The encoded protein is CASSIARTGRKLFF.

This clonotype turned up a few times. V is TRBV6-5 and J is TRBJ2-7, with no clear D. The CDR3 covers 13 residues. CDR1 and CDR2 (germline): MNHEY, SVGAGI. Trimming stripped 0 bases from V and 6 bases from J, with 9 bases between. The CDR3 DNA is TGTGCCAGCAGTTACTCGACCGGGTTCGAGCAGTACTTC. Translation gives CASSYSTGFEQYF.

CDR3 amino acids: CASSTSDTQYF. CDR3 bases: TGCGCCAGCTCAACCTCAGATACGCAGTATTTT. The chain recombines TRBV10-1 with TRBJ2-3; D gene ambiguous. Per germline, CDR1 WNHNN and CDR2 SYGVQD (reference sequence). There are 11 residues in the CDR3. V lost 8 bases and J 4 bases, leaving 7 bases between the germline ends.

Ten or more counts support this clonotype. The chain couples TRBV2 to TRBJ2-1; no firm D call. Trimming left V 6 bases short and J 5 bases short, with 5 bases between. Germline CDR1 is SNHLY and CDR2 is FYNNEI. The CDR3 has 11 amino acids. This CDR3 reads CASSGNNEQFF. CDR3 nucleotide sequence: TGTGCCAGCAGCGGCAACAATGAGCAGTTCTTC.

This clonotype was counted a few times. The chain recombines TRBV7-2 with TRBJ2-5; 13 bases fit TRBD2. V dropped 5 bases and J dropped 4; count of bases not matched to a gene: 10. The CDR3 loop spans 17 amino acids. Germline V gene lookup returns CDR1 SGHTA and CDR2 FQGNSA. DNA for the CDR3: TGTGCCAGCAGCACCTCTGGACTAGCGGGAGAGGGAGAGACCCAGTACTTC. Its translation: CASSTSGLAGEGETQYF.

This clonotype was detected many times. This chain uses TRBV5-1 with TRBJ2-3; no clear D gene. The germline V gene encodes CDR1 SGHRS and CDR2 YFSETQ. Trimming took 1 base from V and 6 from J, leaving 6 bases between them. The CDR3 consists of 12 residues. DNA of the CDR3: TGCGCCAGCAGCTTGTTGAGGGATACGCAGTATTTT. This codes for CASSLLRDTQYF. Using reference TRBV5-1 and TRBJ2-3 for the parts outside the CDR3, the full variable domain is KAGVTQTPRYLIKTRGQQVTLSCSPISGHRSVSWYQQTPGQGLQFLFEYFSETQRNKGNFPGRFSGRQFSNSRSEMNVSTLELGDSALYLCASSLLRDTQYFGPGTRLTVL.

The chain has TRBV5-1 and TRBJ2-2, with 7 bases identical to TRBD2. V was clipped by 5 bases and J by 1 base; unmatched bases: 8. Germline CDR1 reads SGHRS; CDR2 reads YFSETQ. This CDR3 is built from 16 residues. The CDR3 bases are TGCGCCAGCAGTCCTAGCGGAGGCTTGAACACCGGGGAGCTGTTTTTT. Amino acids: CASSPSGGLNTGELFF.

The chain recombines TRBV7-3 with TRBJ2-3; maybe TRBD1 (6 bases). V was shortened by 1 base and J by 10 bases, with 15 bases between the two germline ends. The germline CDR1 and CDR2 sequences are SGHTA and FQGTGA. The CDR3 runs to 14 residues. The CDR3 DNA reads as TGTGCCAGCAGCTTAAGCGCGAGACCAGGGGCGCAGTATTTT. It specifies CASSLSARPGAQYF.

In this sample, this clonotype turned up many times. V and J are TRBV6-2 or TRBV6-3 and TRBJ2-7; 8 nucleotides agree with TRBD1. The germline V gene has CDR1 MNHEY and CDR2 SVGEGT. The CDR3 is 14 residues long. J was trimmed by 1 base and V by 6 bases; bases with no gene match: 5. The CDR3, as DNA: TGTGCCAGCAGCAAGGGGGACAGGTCCTACGAGCAGTACTTC. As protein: CASSKGDRSYEQYF.

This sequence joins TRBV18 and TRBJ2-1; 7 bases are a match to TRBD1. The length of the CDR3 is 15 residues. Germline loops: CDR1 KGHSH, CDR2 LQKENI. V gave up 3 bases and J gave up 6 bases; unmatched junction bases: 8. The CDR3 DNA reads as TGTGCCAGCTCACCTCTACCGGGACAGTGCAATGAGCAGTTCTTC. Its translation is CASSPLPGQCNEQFF.

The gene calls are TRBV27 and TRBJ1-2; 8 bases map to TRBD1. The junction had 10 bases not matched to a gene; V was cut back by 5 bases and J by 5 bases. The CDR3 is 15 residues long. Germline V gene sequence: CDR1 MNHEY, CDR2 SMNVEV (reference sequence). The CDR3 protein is CASSTGLRGPYGYTF. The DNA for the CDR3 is TGTGCCAGCAGTACGGGCCTCAGGGGGCCTTATGGCTACACCTTC.

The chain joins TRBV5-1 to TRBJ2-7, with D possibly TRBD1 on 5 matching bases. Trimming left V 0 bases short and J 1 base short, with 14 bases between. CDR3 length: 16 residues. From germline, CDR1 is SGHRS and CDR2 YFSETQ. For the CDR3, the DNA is TGCGCCAGCAGCTTGGCCTCGGAGACAGAGTCCTACGAGCAGTACTTC. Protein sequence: CASSLASETESYEQYF. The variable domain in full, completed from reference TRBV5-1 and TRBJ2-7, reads KAGVTQTPRYLIKTRGQQVTLSCSPISGHRSVSWYQQTPGQGLQFLFEYFSETQRNKGNFPGRFSGRQFSNSRSEMNVSTLELGDSALYLCASSLASETESYEQYFGPGTRLTVT.

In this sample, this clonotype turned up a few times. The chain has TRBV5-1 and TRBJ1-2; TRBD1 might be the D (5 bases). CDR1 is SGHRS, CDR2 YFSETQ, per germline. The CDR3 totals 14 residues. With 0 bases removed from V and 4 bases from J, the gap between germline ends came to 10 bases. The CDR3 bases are TGCGCCAGCAGCTTGGTGACAGTGGGCTATGGCTACACCTTC. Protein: CASSLVTVGYGYTF.

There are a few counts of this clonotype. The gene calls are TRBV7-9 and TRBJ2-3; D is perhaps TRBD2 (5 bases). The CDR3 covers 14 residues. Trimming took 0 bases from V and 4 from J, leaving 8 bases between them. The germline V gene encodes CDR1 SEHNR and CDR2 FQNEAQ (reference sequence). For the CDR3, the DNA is TGTGCCAGCAGCTTAGCCCTAGCCCCAGATACGCAGTATTTT. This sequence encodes CASSLALAPDTQYF.

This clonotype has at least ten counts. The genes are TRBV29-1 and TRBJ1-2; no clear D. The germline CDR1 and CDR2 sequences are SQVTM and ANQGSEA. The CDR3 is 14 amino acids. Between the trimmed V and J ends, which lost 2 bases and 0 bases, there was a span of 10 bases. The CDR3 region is CSVERETANYGYTF. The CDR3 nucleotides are TGCAGCGTTGAAAGGGAGACGGCTAACTATGGCTACACCTTC.

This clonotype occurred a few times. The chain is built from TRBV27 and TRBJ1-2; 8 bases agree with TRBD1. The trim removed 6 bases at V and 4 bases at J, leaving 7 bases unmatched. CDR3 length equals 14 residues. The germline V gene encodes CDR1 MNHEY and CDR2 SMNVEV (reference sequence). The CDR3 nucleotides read TGTGCCAGCAGGTGGGCAGGGGGCACCTATGGCTACACCTTC. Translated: CASRWAGGTYGYTF.

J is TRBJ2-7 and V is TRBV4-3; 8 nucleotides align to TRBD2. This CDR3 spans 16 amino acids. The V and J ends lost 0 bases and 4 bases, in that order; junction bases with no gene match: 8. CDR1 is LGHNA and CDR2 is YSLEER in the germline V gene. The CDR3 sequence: CASSQDLGGAGYEQYF. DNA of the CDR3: TGCGCCAGCAGCCAAGATCTCGGGGGGGCTGGGTACGAGCAGTACTTC.

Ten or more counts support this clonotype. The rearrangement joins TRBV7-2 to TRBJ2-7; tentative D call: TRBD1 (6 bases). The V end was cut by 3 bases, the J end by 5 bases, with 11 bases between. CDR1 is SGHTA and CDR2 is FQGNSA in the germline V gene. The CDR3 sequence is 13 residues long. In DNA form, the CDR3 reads TGTGCCAGCAGCTTGGGCAGGGGAGACGAGCAGTACTTC. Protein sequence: CASSLGRGDEQYF.

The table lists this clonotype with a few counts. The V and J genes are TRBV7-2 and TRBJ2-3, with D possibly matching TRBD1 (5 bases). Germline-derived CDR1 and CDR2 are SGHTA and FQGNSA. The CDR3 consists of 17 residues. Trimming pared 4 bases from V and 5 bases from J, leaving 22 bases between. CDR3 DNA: TGTGCCAGCAGCTCGAAGGACATCTGGGGTCTCCAAGATACGCAGTATTTT. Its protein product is CASSSKDIWGLQDTQYF.

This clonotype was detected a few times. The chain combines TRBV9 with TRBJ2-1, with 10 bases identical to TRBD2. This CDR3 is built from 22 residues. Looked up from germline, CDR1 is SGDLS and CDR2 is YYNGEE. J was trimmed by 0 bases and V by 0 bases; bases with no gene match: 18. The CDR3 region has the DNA TGTGCCAGCAGCGTAGGGGGGGGGTCTAGCGGGAGATTCCTCAGCTCCTACAATGAGCAGTTCTTC. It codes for CASSVGGGSSGRFLSSYNEQFF.

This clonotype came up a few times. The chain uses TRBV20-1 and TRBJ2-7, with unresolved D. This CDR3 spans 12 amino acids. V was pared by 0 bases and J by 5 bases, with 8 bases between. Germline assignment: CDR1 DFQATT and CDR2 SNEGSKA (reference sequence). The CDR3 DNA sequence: TGCAGTGCTAGAGATCAATGGAACGAGCAGTACTTC. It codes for CSARDQWNEQYF.

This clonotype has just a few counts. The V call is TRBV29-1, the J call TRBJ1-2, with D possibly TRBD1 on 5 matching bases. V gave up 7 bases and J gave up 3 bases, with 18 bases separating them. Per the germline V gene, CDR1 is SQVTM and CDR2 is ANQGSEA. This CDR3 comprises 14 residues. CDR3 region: CSGTGGVLDYGYTF. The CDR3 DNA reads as TGCAGCGGCACGGGGGGGGTCCTTGACTATGGCTACACCTTC.